This TCR beta chain was recorded in a study of regulatory dendritic cells for organ transplantation (TCRdb year 2017). With respect to the entire study: Regulatory dendritic cells were generated from monocytes cultured with vitamin D3 on days 0 and 4 and IL-10 on day 4. On day 6, LPS was added to the DC cultures to test how the DCs responded to a strong maturation-inducing agent. Sorted naive and memory CD4+ and CD8+ T cells had their TCRbeta repertoires sequenced both before and after allostimulation with either regulatory or mature dendritic cells.

Broader findings and caveats from the paper: The repertoires of naive CD4+ and CD8+ T cells were highly diverse, while memory cell repertoires were less diverse, with memory CD8+ cells being the most oligoclonal. The authors pointed out considerable heterogeneity between individuals in the alloreactive memory CD8+ T cell pool, and only two subjects were sequenced. Among the resting subsets, memory CD8+ T cells contained the most alloreactive TCR clonotypes. Expansion of memory CD8+ clones was induced by allostimulation in both subjects, but more limited expansion appeared to be induced by regulatory dendritic cells than by mature dendritic cells.

Sorted T cell subsets were CFSE-labeled and co-cultured for roughly five days with allogeneic regulatory or mature dendritic cells at a 1:10 DC:T ratio. FACS was used to sort naive T cells as CD45RA+ cells and memory T cells as CD45RO+ CD4+ or CD8+ cells. The T cells used for TCR sequencing were obtained from two healthy control subjects. The Qiagen DNeasy Blood & Tissue Kit was used to extract genomic DNA. With respect to this clone: Its antigen target is currently unknown. The input lacks base qualities; no much larger clone sits a single base away.

Multiplexed two-step PCR with Vbeta-specific forward primers and Jbeta-specific reverse primers was used to amplify TCRbeta CDR3 regions. Through the immunoSEQ service, TCRbeta libraries were sequenced on an Illumina instrument. On the authors' methods: IMGT annotation was used to assign V, D and J genes, and synthetic CDR3 analogues were used to correct counts for multiplex PCR bias. In the immunoSEQ Analyzer, repertoire clonality was calculated as one minus the normalized Shannon entropy. Fisher's exact test with Benjamini-Hochberg false discovery rate control was used to define clonal expansion, with two-tailed P<0.01. TCRdb mirrors the immuneACCESS table, restricted to in-frame sequences. Some clones are absent from its copies; in checked studies, under half trace to an unresolved V gene, and the reason for the others is unknown. The V and J calls and clone size come from that table; D and trimming were worked out from the DNA. The sample profile shows over 10,000 clones; 85% to 90% of them were found once. Roughly 0.22% of the sample lies in the top ten.

The CDR3 goes from the cysteine to the phenylalanine over 13 residues. The DNA shown is the 39-base CDR3, in frame from base 1. The V end loses 0 bases and the J end loses 5 bases, and a stretch of 7 bases separates them. CDR1 and CDR2 are drawn from the germline V gene: MDHEN, SYDVKM. Sequenced sample: naive CD8+ T cells from blood cultured with regulatory dendritic cells. The cell subset or site tag for this specimen amounts to: CD45RA+ naive T cells. The receptor comes from a human donor in good health. The chain couples TRBV28 to TRBJ1-2; the D gene is possibly TRBD1, with 5 bases matching. The CDR3 has the sequence CASSLWDNYGYTF. The nucleotide sequence reads TGTGCCAGCAGTTTATGGGACAATTATGGCTACACCTTC.